Shown below are 31 T cell receptor beta chains from a single sample sequenced in a study of blood T cell repertoires in COVID-19. This table comes from immunoSEQ multiplex PCR, and its TCRdb copy is limited to in-frame clones, with some not included. The data contain about 160,000 clones, approximately 93% of them singletons. Sequenced material: peripheral blood. These receptor sequences come from a woman aged 55-69 years with COVID-19, enrolled during active disease.

The chain employs TRBV4-2 and TRBJ1-3, with TRBD1 identical over 7 bases. The germline gives CDR1 LGHNA, CDR2 YNFKEQ. The CDR3 contains 17 residues. V was clipped by 0 bases and J by 4 bases; unmatched bases: 9. CDR3 sequence: CASSQEGVTGSGNTIYF. The CDR3 region has the DNA TGTGCCAGCAGCCAAGAAGGCGTGACAGGGTCAGGAAACACCATATATTTT.

This clone was seen only once. The chain links TRBV9 to TRBJ1-2; unclear D gene. CDR3 length equals 14 residues. Germline CDR1 is SGDLS and CDR2 is YYNGEE. V was trimmed by 4 bases and J by 6 bases, leaving 16 bases between them. The DNA of the CDR3 is TGTGCCAGCAGCCCCCGATTAACTTTAGATGGCTACACCTTC. Translation: CASSPRLTLDGYTF.

The V and J genes are TRBV19 and TRBJ1-2, with TRBD1 matching 10 bases. The germline CDR1 and CDR2 sequences are LNHDA and SQIVND (reference sequence). J was trimmed by 5 bases and V by 7 bases; bases with no gene match: 10. The CDR3 extends over 15 amino acids. Written as DNA, the CDR3 is TGTGCCAGTACCTCTGGACAGGGGGGCTTTTATGGCTACACCTTC. It encodes CASTSGQGGFYGYTF.

This clone was seen once. The chain combines TRBV7-9 with TRBJ2-7; a weak D match, TRBD1 (6 bases). Trimming cost V 5 bases and J 6 bases, with 17 bases left between them. The germline CDR1 and CDR2 sequences are SEHNR and FQNEAQ (reference sequence). The CDR3 is 14 amino acids. The CDR3 spells CASSSTGNSLEQYF. DNA for the CDR3: TGTGCCAGCAGCAGTACAGGGAATTCGCTCGAGCAGTACTTC.

The rearrangement links TRBV5-1 to TRBJ1-6; 7 bases are a match to TRBD1. The trim removed 0 bases at V and 3 bases at J, leaving 3 bases unmatched. The CDR3 loop spans 16 amino acids. In germline, CDR1 is SGHRS, CDR2 YFSETQ. The CDR3 is CASSLAGQRYNSPLHF. As DNA, the CDR3 is TGCGCCAGCAGCTTGGCGGGACAGCGCTATAATTCACCCCTCCACTTT. Full variable domain (missing parts from reference TRBV5-1 and TRBJ1-6): KAGVTQTPRYLIKTRGQQVTLSCSPISGHRSVSWYQQTPGQGLQFLFEYFSETQRNKGNFPGRFSGRQFSNSRSEMNVSTLELGDSALYLCASSLAGQRYNSPLHFGNGTRLTVT.

The chain recombines TRBV5-1 with TRBJ2-1; TRBD2 agrees at 8 bases. Trimming cost V 5 bases and J 2 bases; bases outside gene matches: 6. Germline V gene data show CDR1 as SGHRS and CDR2 as YFSETQ. This CDR3 is built from 15 residues. Written as DNA, the CDR3 is TGCGCCAGCAGACAAGCGGGGGTTACCTACAATGAGCAGTTCTTC. This sequence encodes CASRQAGVTYNEQFF.

Here the CDR3 DNA reads TGTGCCAGCAGTCCGGCTACGACACCTTACGAGCAGTACTTC. This gives the protein CASSPATTPYEQYF. The chain combines TRBV28 with TRBJ2-7; no reliable D call. The V end lost 5 bases, the J end lost 4 bases, and 15 bases lay between the germline ends. The V gene's germline CDR1 is MDHEN and CDR2 SYDVKM. The CDR3 has 14 amino acids.

This clone has just one count. J is TRBJ2-1 and V is TRBV9, with 11 bases aligning to TRBD2. The junction had 4 bases not matched to a gene; V was cut back by 4 bases and J by 4 bases. From germline, CDR1 is SGDLS and CDR2 YYNGEE. This CDR3 contains 15 residues. CDR3 sequence: CASSMRLAGYNEQFF. As DNA, the CDR3 is TGTGCCAGCAGCATGCGACTAGCGGGGTACAATGAGCAGTTCTTC.

This clone was seen only once. This chain links TRBV7-3 with TRBJ2-6; 9 positions agree with TRBD1. Germline V gives CDR1 SGHTA, CDR2 FQGTGA. With 5 bases clipped from V and 4 bases from J, the junction kept 15 bases outside the gene matches. CDR3 length: 19 amino acids. The CDR3 coding sequence is TGTGCCAGCAGCAGAACAGGGGGCTTGTTAAAGATCGGGGCCAACGTCCTGACTTTC. This gives the protein CASSRTGGLLKIGANVLTF.

CDR3 coding DNA: TGTGCCAGCAGAAAAGCGATCGATAATTCACCCCTCCACTTT. Translating it yields CASRKAIDNSPLHF. The chain links TRBV6-5 to TRBJ1-6; D uncertain. V was shortened by 6 bases and J by 5 bases, with 11 bases between the two germline ends. The V gene's germline CDR1 is MNHEY and CDR2 SVGAGI. The CDR3 extends over 14 amino acids.

This clone has only a few counts. The gene calls are TRBV6-2 or TRBV6-3 and TRBJ2-7; 8 bases fit TRBD2. Germline V gene lookup returns CDR1 MNHEY and CDR2 SVGEGT. The trim removed 6 bases at V and 7 bases at J, leaving 14 bases unmatched. This CDR3 has 15 amino acids. Here the CDR3 reads CASSTPQRGPVEQYF. The CDR3 region has the DNA TGTGCCAGCAGCACCCCCCAGCGGGGGCCGGTGGAGCAGTACTTC.

The rearrangement joins TRBV7-2 to TRBJ2-4; the match to TRBD1 covers 9 bases. V was pared by 1 base and J by 8 bases, with 6 bases of the junction left unmatched. From germline, CDR1 is SGHTA and CDR2 FQGNSA. CDR3 length: 15 amino acids. Here the CDR3 DNA reads TGTGCCAGCAGCTTAGGGGGACAGGGTAGGGACATTCAGTACTTC. Translated, it gives CASSLGGQGRDIQYF.

The chain combines TRBV24-1 with TRBJ1-6; unclear D gene. There are 12 residues in the CDR3. Germline lookup yields CDR1 KGHDR and CDR2 SFDVKD. The V and J ends lost 5 bases and 7 bases respectively, with 5 bases between them. CDR3 in amino acids: CATSGQNSPLHF. Written as DNA, the CDR3 is TGTGCCACCAGTGGGCAGAATTCACCCCTCCACTTT.

V and J are TRBV6-2 or TRBV6-3 and TRBJ1-5, with 8 bases matching TRBD1. CDR3 size: 16 residues. Unmatched junction bases numbered 5, after V lost 3 bases and J lost 1 base. Germline V lookup: CDR1 MNHEY, CDR2 SVGEGT. CDR3 region: CASSYGQGRSNQPQHF. The DNA of the CDR3 is TGTGCCAGCAGTTATGGACAGGGAAGAAGCAATCAGCCCCAGCATTTT.

The chain is built from TRBV5-1 and TRBJ2-5, with 8 bases that match TRBD1. CDR1 is SGHRS and CDR2 is YFSETQ in the germline V gene. Unmatched junction bases numbered 11, after V lost 5 bases and J lost 5 bases. The CDR3 length is 15 residues. This CDR3 reads CASRVTGGFGETQYF. CDR3 nucleotide sequence: TGCGCCAGCAGGGTAACAGGGGGATTTGGGGAGACCCAGTACTTC.

The chain couples TRBV30 to TRBJ1-2; D perhaps matches TRBD1 (6 bases). The CDR3 has 13 residues. Germline V gene data show CDR1 as GTSNPN and CDR2 as SVGIG (reference sequence). Trimming stripped 0 bases from V and 8 bases from J, with 13 bases between. CDR3 loop: CAWSVYRDQGYTF. As DNA, the CDR3 is TGTGCCTGGAGTGTATACAGGGATCAGGGCTACACCTTC.

The J gene is TRBJ1-6, the V gene TRBV12-3 or TRBV12-4; D not resolved. Trimming took 8 bases from V and 7 from J, leaving 9 bases between them. The CDR3 loop spans 12 amino acids. The CDR3 sequence: CASSSRNSPLHF. The DNA of the CDR3 is TGTGCCAGCTCATCGCGGAATTCACCCCTCCACTTT.

V is TRBV29-1 and J is TRBJ1-2; perhaps TRBD1 as D (5 bases). V was cut by 5 bases and J by 7 bases, with 23 bases left in between. The germline gives CDR1 SQVTM, CDR2 ANQGSEA. CDR3 length: 15 residues. This chain's CDR3 is CSVLKTDSPIAGYTF. The CDR3 coding sequence is TGCAGCGTTTTGAAGACAGATTCTCCTATCGCTGGCTACACCTTC. Full variable domain (missing parts from reference TRBV29-1 and TRBJ1-2): SAVISQKPSRDICQRGTSLTIQCQVDSQVTMMFWYRQQPGQSLTLIATANQGSEATYESGFVIDKFPISRPNLTFSTLTVSNMSPEDSSIYLCSVLKTDSPIAGYTFGSGTRLTVV.

The chain carries TRBV27 and TRBJ1-1; TRBD1 matches 8 bases. J lost 4 bases, V lost 3 bases, and 4 bases had no gene match. Germline V CDR1 and CDR2: MNHEY, SMNVEV (reference sequence). The CDR3 runs to 14 residues. CDR3 region: CASSFAGGVTEAFF. CDR3 nucleotides: TGTGCCAGCAGTTTTGCAGGGGGCGTCACTGAAGCTTTCTTT.

The J gene is TRBJ1-3, the V gene TRBV4-2, with D tentatively TRBD1 (5 bases). There are 17 residues in the CDR3. The V and J ends lost 1 base and 4 bases respectively, with 17 bases between them. Germline V lookup: CDR1 LGHNA, CDR2 YNFKEQ. The CDR3 region has the DNA TGTGCCAGCAGCCAAGCTTGGCGGACCGGGGGGGGAAACACCATATATTTT. Its translation: CASSQAWRTGGGNTIYF.

The chain has TRBV4-1 and TRBJ1-2; TRBD1 agrees at 8 bases. Per the germline V gene, CDR1 is MGHRA and CDR2 is YSYEKL. This CDR3 comprises 15 residues. J gave up 4 bases and V 1 base, and 5 bases lay outside the gene matches. The CDR3 DNA follows: TGCGCCAGCAGCCAAGTTCAGGGGGCAATCTATGGCTACACCTTC. Its protein is CASSQVQGAIYGYTF.

The chain joins TRBV11-2 to TRBJ1-4; D remains ambiguous. In germline, CDR1 is SGHAT, CDR2 FQNNGV. The CDR3 runs 14 residues. V gave up 1 base and J gave up 7 bases, with 10 bases separating them. This CDR3 reads CASSLGAIPEKLFF. The DNA of the CDR3 is TGTGCCAGCAGCTTAGGGGCAATCCCTGAAAAACTGTTTTTT.

V is TRBV2 and J is TRBJ1-5; 9 bases line up with TRBD1. Germline V lookup: CDR1 SNHLY, CDR2 FYNNEI. J was trimmed by 6 bases and V by 6 bases; bases with no gene match: 3. This CDR3 contains 13 residues. DNA for the CDR3: TGTGCCAGCAGGGGGACAGGGCGTCAGCCCCAGCATTTT. Translating gives CASRGTGRQPQHF.

The chain combines TRBV5-1 with TRBJ2-3; 9 bases align to TRBD2. This CDR3 spans 15 amino acids. The germline gives CDR1 SGHRS, CDR2 YFSETQ. Trimming took 2 bases from V and 5 from J; bases not matched to a gene: 6. As DNA, the CDR3 is TGCGCCAGCAGCTTAGCGGGGGGCCTTCAAGATACGCAGTATTTT. Translating gives CASSLAGGLQDTQYF.

A few counts support this clone. This chain joins TRBV6-1 and TRBJ1-3, with D unresolved. Germline CDR1 and CDR2: MNHNS and SASEGT. The CDR3 extends over 13 amino acids. V lost 2 bases and J lost 7, with 9 bases in between. In nucleotides, the CDR3 is TGTGCCAGCAGTGAAAGTCGCGGGAACACCATATATTTT. Translation gives CASSESRGNTIYF.

The gene calls are TRBV20-1 and TRBJ1-1; 8 bases match TRBD1. This CDR3 is 11 amino acids long. Looked up from germline, CDR1 is DFQATT and CDR2 is SNEGSKA (reference sequence). V shed 1 base, J shed 10 bases, and the junction held 2 bases outside the gene matches. The CDR3 spells CSARGGQGAFF. As DNA, the CDR3 is TGCAGTGCTAGAGGAGGACAGGGAGCTTTCTTT.

This clone was found a few times. The DNA for the CDR3 is TGTGCCAGCAGAGGACAGACTAACTATGGCTACACCTTC. This gives the protein CASRGQTNYGYTF. The V call is TRBV6-5, the J call TRBJ1-2; D may be TRBD1 (6 bases). Germline V gene sequence: CDR1 MNHEY, CDR2 SVGAGI. V was clipped by 6 bases and J by 0 bases, with 8 bases between them. This CDR3 region has 13 residues.

This chain connects TRBV9 to TRBJ1-2; TRBD1 matches 7 bases. Looked up from germline, CDR1 is SGDLS and CDR2 is YYNGEE. V lost 4 bases and J lost 3; bases outside the gene matches: 9. This CDR3 spans 15 amino acids. The DNA of the CDR3 is TGTGCCAGCAGCTCCGGGACAGAGAACTACTATGGCTACACCTTC. Translation gives CASSSGTENYYGYTF.

The chain links TRBV7-9 to TRBJ1-5; perhaps TRBD1 as D (6 bases). Per germline, CDR1 SEHNR and CDR2 FQNEAQ (reference sequence). The ends were cut back, 0 bases at V and 3 bases at J, with 9 bases in the middle. This CDR3 is 15 amino acids long. CDR3 in amino acids: CASSLAGTINQPQHF. The CDR3 nucleotides read TGTGCCAGCAGCTTAGCCGGGACAATCAATCAGCCCCAGCATTTT.

The rearrangement uses TRBV19 and TRBJ2-1; 10 nucleotides align to TRBD2. This CDR3 is built from 16 residues. CDR1 is LNHDA and CDR2 is SQIVND in the germline V gene (reference sequence). V was clipped by 7 bases and J by 8 bases; unmatched bases: 14. For the CDR3, the DNA is TGTGCCAGTACCCCCCATAGCGGGGGGCCCTGGGATGAGCAGTTCTTC. Translation: CASTPHSGGPWDEQFF.

The V gene is TRBV29-1, the J gene TRBJ1-2; D is perhaps TRBD1 (5 bases). CDR1 SQVTM and CDR2 ANQGSEA come from the germline V gene. V lost 5 bases and J lost 2, with 15 bases in between. The CDR3 is 14 amino acids. CDR3: CSVSKGGVNYGYTF. CDR3 bases: TGCAGCGTTTCCAAGGGAGGGGTAAACTATGGCTACACCTTC.